This passage covers 29 T cell receptor beta chains from one sample sequenced in a study of control samples from healthy donors and cancer patients. Libraries were prepared by immunoSEQ multiplex PCR; TCRdb keeps only in-frame clonotypes and omits some of them. The top ten clones hold around a fifth of a sample with approximately 90,000 clones, about nine tenths of them seen once. The sample consisted of blood. The receptor source for this set is a man aged 25 to 40 in good health.

V usage is TRBV6-5 and J usage is TRBJ1-1; 8 bases agree with TRBD1. The length of the CDR3 is 14 residues. Germline CDR1 MNHEY, CDR2 SVGAGI. Trimming at V came to 5 bases and at J to 4 bases, leaving 6 bases not matched to a gene. The CDR3 reads CASSSQGAVTEAFF. In DNA, the CDR3 is TGTGCCAGCAGTAGCCAGGGGGCCGTCACTGAAGCTTTCTTT.

The table lists this clone with a few counts. The rearrangement uses TRBV29-1 and TRBJ2-3, with 11 bases matching TRBD2. Germline CDR1 reads SQVTM; CDR2 reads ANQGSEA. This CDR3 region has 17 residues. J was trimmed by 0 bases and V by 0 bases; bases with no gene match: 5. The CDR3 sequence: CSVEETSGGPSTDTQYF. The CDR3, as DNA: TGCAGCGTTGAAGAAACTAGCGGGGGTCCTAGCACAGATACGCAGTATTTT.

This clone occurred once. One end of the junction does not line up with germline, which may come from a read error. The J gene is TRBJ1-1, the V gene TRBV6-5, with no clear D. CDR1 is MNHEY, CDR2 SVGAGI, per germline. The CDR3 runs to 14 residues. In DNA, the CDR3 is TGTGCCGGCAGGACCGACGGTGGAAGGACTGAAGCTTTCTTT. This gives the protein CAGRTDGGRTEAFF.

This chain joins TRBV3-1 (or the pseudogene TRBV3-2) and TRBJ1-3; D gene uncertain. This CDR3 has 19 amino acids. Germline CDR1 reads LGHDT; CDR2 reads YNNKEL (reference sequence). The ends were cut back, 1 base at V and 2 bases at J, with 21 bases in the middle. The CDR3 DNA sequence: TGTGCCAGCAGCCAAGGTCCGGTCGGAGGTAGGCGTGCTGGAAACACCATATATTTT. Translation gives CASSQGPVGGRRAGNTIYF.

This clone was counted a single time. This rearrangement joins TRBV5-1 to TRBJ2-1; 7 bases fit TRBD2. The CDR3 extends over 16 amino acids. The junction had 9 bases not matched to a gene; V was cut back by 4 bases and J by 2 bases. Looked up from germline, CDR1 is SGHRS and CDR2 is YFSETQ. The CDR3 is CASSPAPGGTYNEQFF. CDR3 DNA: TGCGCCAGCAGCCCCGCCCCGGGGGGTACCTACAATGAGCAGTTCTTC.

This clone showed up just a few times. The J gene is TRBJ2-7, the V gene TRBV12-3 or TRBV12-4, with a weak D call TRBD1 (5 bases). This CDR3 region has 11 residues. The germline V and J ends were trimmed by 5 bases and 6 bases, with 8 bases remaining between them. The CDR3 protein is CASSKGSEQYV. CDR3 coding DNA: TGTGCCAGCAGTAAGGGGTCCGAGCAGTACGTC.

The table lists this clone with a count of one. The genes are TRBV6-4 and TRBJ1-1; tentatively, D is TRBD1 (5 bases). Trimming took off 3 bases at V and 5 bases at J, with 10 bases between the two ends. Germline CDR1 is MRHNA and CDR2 is SNTAGT. CDR3 length equals 13 residues. DNA of the CDR3: TGTGCCAGCAGTGATAATCAGGGAACTGAAGCTTTCTTT. Translated: CASSDNQGTEAFF.

The CDR3, as DNA: TGTGCCAGCAGCTTAGGGCAGGCGCCCACCGGGGAGCTGTTTTTT. The encoded protein is CASSLGQAPTGELFF. The chain recombines TRBV7-2 with TRBJ2-2; D uncertain. CDR3 length equals 15 residues. Trimming removed 1 base at V and 4 bases at J, with 10 bases between. Germline CDR1 SGHTA, CDR2 FQGNSA.

This clone appeared once. CDR3 in DNA: TGTGCCAGCAGTTTACCCGTTCCGGTAGTACAAGGCTACACCTTC. Protein: CASSLPVPVVQGYTF. This chain connects TRBV28 to TRBJ1-2; D unclear. Deletions cut 2 bases from V and 8 bases from J, with 18 bases between. This CDR3 is 15 amino acids long. Germline-derived CDR1 and CDR2 are MDHEN and SYDVKM.

The chain combines TRBV7-8 with TRBJ1-5; D is undetermined. The CDR3 totals 12 residues. Germline V lookup: CDR1 SGHVS, CDR2 FQNEAQ. Trimming left V 5 bases short and J 7 bases short, with 9 bases between. The CDR3 region has the DNA TGTGCCAGCAGCGGGGTAGACCAGCCCCAGCATTTT. This encodes CASSGVDQPQHF.

V and J are TRBV5-6 and TRBJ1-2; D ambiguous. Germline V gene sequence: CDR1 SGHDT, CDR2 YYEEEE. The CDR3 is made up of 14 amino acids. Trimming left V 4 bases short and J 2 bases short, with 12 bases between. This CDR3 reads CASSTMGANYGYTF. CDR3 DNA sequence: TGTGCCAGCAGCACCATGGGAGCGAACTATGGCTACACCTTC.

The gene calls are TRBV5-1 and TRBJ2-1, with D uncertain. CDR1 is SGHRS and CDR2 is YFSETQ in the germline V gene. The CDR3 is 11 residues long. V shed 3 bases and J shed 2 bases, with 0 bases lying between them. CDR3 sequence: CASSSYNEQFF. CDR3 coding DNA: TGCGCCAGCAGCTCCTACAATGAGCAGTTCTTC.

This sequence joins TRBV6-2 or TRBV6-3 and TRBJ1-1; D call uncertain. Germline lookup yields CDR1 MNHEY and CDR2 SVGEGT. The CDR3 sequence is 14 residues long. The V end lost 5 bases, the J end lost 6 bases, and 16 bases lay between the germline ends. CDR3 protein: CASSQLLEVPEAFF. The CDR3 DNA sequence: TGTGCCAGCAGTCAGCTATTGGAGGTCCCTGAAGCTTTCTTT.

The chain combines TRBV13 with TRBJ2-5; TRBD2 is a possible D gene (5 bases). This CDR3 contains 13 residues. The V and J ends lost 4 bases and 5 bases respectively, with 11 bases between them. Germline V lookup: CDR1 PRHDT, CDR2 FYEKMQ (reference sequence). CDR3 DNA sequence: TGTGCCAGCAGCTCCATCCAGCGGGAGACCCAGTACTTC. Protein sequence: CASSSIQRETQYF.

The chain couples TRBV6-1 to TRBJ1-1, with D unclear. The germline CDR1 and CDR2 sequences are MNHNS and SASEGT. This CDR3 contains 14 residues. Trimming left V 3 bases short and J 2 bases short, with 10 bases between. CDR3 in amino acids: CASSDRSLNTEAFF. CDR3 nucleotides: TGTGCCAGCAGTGATCGGAGCCTAAACACTGAAGCTTTCTTT.

Here the CDR3 DNA reads TGTGCCAGCAGGACAGGGGGGCACGAGCAGTACTTC. Translating it yields CASRTGGHEQYF. This rearrangement joins TRBV2 to TRBJ2-7, with TRBD1 matching 9 bases. V lost 6 bases, J lost 5 bases, and 2 bases stayed unmatched. The CDR3 runs to 12 residues. Germline V lookup: CDR1 SNHLY, CDR2 FYNNEI.

Here the CDR3 reads CASSPRPGSYETQYF. Here the CDR3 DNA reads TGCGCCAGCAGCCCGCGACCTGGGAGTTATGAGACCCAGTACTTC. V gene TRBV4-1 combines with J gene TRBJ2-5; maybe TRBD2 (5 bases). Germline values: CDR1 MGHRA, CDR2 YSYEKL. V lost 4 bases and J 5 bases, leaving 17 bases between the germline ends. The CDR3 contains 15 residues.

The chain employs TRBV29-1 and TRBJ2-4; D is unresolved. The germline V gene encodes CDR1 SQVTM and CDR2 ANQGSEA. V lost 6 bases and J lost 0, with 15 bases in between. This CDR3 is built from 15 residues. The chain's CDR3 is CSVSTDHLAKNIQYF. DNA for the CDR3: TGCAGCGTGTCTACGGATCACCTAGCCAAAAACATTCAGTACTTC.

As concerns this clone: Other DNA variants within this sample encode the same CDR3. This chain joins TRBV11-2 and TRBJ2-5; D is possibly TRBD2 (6 bases). Germline CDR1 SGHAT, CDR2 FQNNGV. The CDR3 covers 13 residues. Trimming pared 5 bases from V and 2 bases from J, leaving 9 bases between. The CDR3 is CASSRGLQETQYF. CDR3 nucleotide sequence: TGTGCCAGCAGCCGGGGACTGCAAGAGACCCAGTACTTC.

The rearrangement joins TRBV29-1 to TRBJ1-1; 11 bases align to TRBD1. The ends lost 3 bases at V and 6 bases at J; junction bases unmatched: 3. The CDR3 has 13 amino acids. CDR1 SQVTM and CDR2 ANQGSEA come from the germline V gene. The CDR3 spells CSVDRDRGAEAFF. As DNA, the CDR3 is TGCAGCGTTGACCGGGACAGGGGGGCTGAAGCTTTCTTT. Filled out from reference TRBV29-1 and TRBJ1-1, the complete variable domain reads SAVISQKPSRDICQRGTSLTIQCQVDSQVTMMFWYRQQPGQSLTLIATANQGSEATYESGFVIDKFPISRPNLTFSTLTVSNMSPEDSSIYLCSVDRDRGAEAFFGQGTRLTVV.

The chain employs TRBV7-9 and TRBJ2-2; TRBD2 is a possible D gene (6 bases). Per the germline V gene, CDR1 is SEHNR and CDR2 is FQNEAQ (reference sequence). CDR3 length: 14 residues. Trimming removed 10 bases from V and 2 bases from J, with 14 bases in between. CDR3 residues: CANLAGPNTGELFF. The CDR3 DNA follows: TGTGCCAACTTGGCGGGACCTAACACCGGGGAGCTGTTTTTT.

The genes are TRBV6-2 or TRBV6-3 and TRBJ2-2, with 9 bases fitting TRBD1. The J segment lost 2 bases and the V segment lost 5 bases, leaving 6 bases of the junction unmatched. This CDR3 is built from 16 residues. Germline V lookup: CDR1 MNHEY, CDR2 SVGEGT. CDR3 DNA sequence: TGTGCCAGCAGTAAACAGGGGGCGGCCAACACCGGGGAGCTGTTTTTT. It codes for CASSKQGAANTGELFF.

This clone was seen only a few times. The rearrangement joins TRBV2 to TRBJ2-7; 9 bases agree with TRBD2. Germline CDR1 and CDR2: SNHLY and FYNNEI. The CDR3 is made up of 14 amino acids. With 3 bases clipped from V and 7 bases from J, the junction kept 7 bases outside the gene matches. CDR3 sequence reads: CASSEGLAPGEQYF. The CDR3 coding sequence is TGTGCCAGCAGTGAGGGACTAGCTCCTGGGGAGCAGTACTTC.

V usage is TRBV21-1 and J usage is TRBJ2-7; the DNA was not used to check the table's D call, TRBD1. TRBV21-1 is flagged as a pseudogene. The CDR3 has 15 amino acids. The chain's CDR3 is CASSKATGTTYEQYF. In DNA form, the CDR3 reads TGTGCCAGCAGCAAAGCCACAGGGACCACCTACGAGCAGTACTTC.

The chain uses TRBV2 and TRBJ1-2; no clear D. V was shortened by 1 base and J by 4 bases, with 13 bases between the two germline ends. Germline assignment: CDR1 SNHLY and CDR2 FYNNEI. The CDR3 loop spans 15 amino acids. The CDR3 DNA is TGTGCCAGCAGTGAAGTAGAGGGCAACATCTATGGCTACACCTTC. Amino acids: CASSEVEGNIYGYTF.

The rearrangement links TRBV2 to TRBJ2-7; D call uncertain. Germline values: CDR1 SNHLY, CDR2 FYNNEI. The CDR3 sequence is 14 residues long. V lost 3 bases and J 4 bases, leaving 13 bases between the germline ends. The CDR3 DNA reads as TGTGCCAGCAGTGACGGACCAACGTTATACGAGCAGTACGTC. It yields the protein CASSDGPTLYEQYV.

This chain's CDR3 is CASRAQTGSNSPLHF. CDR3 nucleotide sequence: TGTGCCAGCAGGGCCCAGACAGGTAGTAATTCACCCCTCCACTTT. The V call is TRBV2, the J call TRBJ1-6; a possible D gene is TRBD1 (6 bases). Germline V CDR1 and CDR2: SNHLY, FYNNEI. Trimming shortened V by 6 bases and J by 6 bases, and 15 bases separated the two germline ends. This CDR3 is 15 amino acids long.

The chain recombines TRBV6-6 with TRBJ1-3; D is uncertain. The CDR3 runs to 11 residues. Per germline, CDR1 MNHNY and CDR2 SVGAGI (reference sequence). The V end lost 8 bases, the J end lost 2 bases, and 4 bases lay between the germline ends. The CDR3 coding sequence is TGTGCCAGCCGGACTGGAAACACCATATATTTT. Translating gives CASRTGNTIYF.

This chain joins TRBV7-2 and TRBJ1-1; 10 nucleotides match TRBD1. The CDR3 runs to 16 residues. J lost 6 bases, V lost 1 base, and 8 bases had no gene match. Germline CDR1 reads SGHTA; CDR2 reads FQGNSA. The CDR3 is CASSLGLTGGNAEAFF. CDR3 in DNA: TGTGCCAGCAGCTTAGGCCTGACAGGGGGCAACGCTGAAGCTTTCTTT.